This is a list of T cell receptor beta chains from one sample in a study of response to subunit inactivated influenza vaccine. Each CDR3 protein gets one entry after TCRdb re-called the RT-PCR reads with MiXCR. Of 530,000 or so distinct CDR3 sequences in the sample, 25% are singletons; the top ten hold 1.5% to 2%. The starting material was CD4+ T cells sorted from PBMCs, obtained roughly 5 days after vaccination. These TCRs come from a man aged 50-59 years who received an inactivated influenza vaccine. CDR3s include the opening cysteine and the closing phenylalanine or tryptophan. Each record gives: V gene, D gene, J gene, clone size, CDR3 DNA, CDR3 protein. The D gene is left open where the match is weak. Size values are once, few and many counts, or a class for expanded clones, and some rows have none.

v_gene: TRBV12-3/TRBV12-4; d_gene: NA; j_gene: TRBJ1-5; abundance: few; CDR3nt: TGTGCCAGCAGGCGTTCGGGGGCAGGTAATCAGCCCCAGCATTTT; CDR3aa: CASRRSGAGNQPQHF
v_gene: TRBV30; d_gene: NA; j_gene: TRBJ2-1; abundance: NA; CDR3nt: TGTGCCTTCAGCTCCTACAATGAGCAGTTCTTC; CDR3aa: CAFSSYNEQFF
v_gene: TRBV6-2/TRBV6-3; d_gene: NA; j_gene: TRBJ2-7; abundance: NA; CDR3nt: TGTGCCAGCAGTTACTCGCCCAGGGAGCTCGAGCAGTACTTC; CDR3aa: CASSYSPRELEQYF
v_gene: TRBV7-2; d_gene: NA; j_gene: TRBJ2-7; abundance: NA; CDR3nt: TGTGCCAGCAGCTTAAGCAACCAGGTTTCGTACGAGCAGTACTTC; CDR3aa: CASSLSNQVSYEQYF
v_gene: TRBV27; d_gene: TRBD1; j_gene: TRBJ1-5; abundance: many; CDR3nt: TGTGCCAGCAGGCCTAAAGGGACAGGGCACTTCAATCAGCCCCAGCATTTT; CDR3aa: CASRPKGTGHFNQPQHF
v_gene: TRBV12-3/TRBV12-4; d_gene: TRBD2; j_gene: TRBJ2-7; abundance: many; CDR3nt: TGTGCCAGCAGTTTCATCGGACTAGGGTGGGAGCAGTACTTC; CDR3aa: CASSFIGLGWEQYF
v_gene: TRBV29-1; d_gene: NA; j_gene: TRBJ2-1; abundance: many; CDR3nt: TGCAGCGTTGGATCCCAGCGCCCGGGAACTGAGCAGTTCTTC; CDR3aa: CSVGSQRPGTEQFF
v_gene: TRBV12-3/TRBV12-4; d_gene: TRBD1; j_gene: TRBJ2-1; abundance: many; CDR3nt: TGTGCCAGCAGTGAAAGGACAGGGAGTAATCAGCAGTTCTTC; CDR3aa: CASSERTGSNQQFF
v_gene: TRBV7-2; d_gene: NA; j_gene: TRBJ2-7; abundance: NA; CDR3nt: TGTGCCAGCAGCTTAAGTTGGATGGGCTACGAGCAGTACTTC; CDR3aa: CASSLSWMGYEQYF
v_gene: TRBV7-2; d_gene: TRBD1; j_gene: TRBJ1-1; abundance: few; CDR3nt: TGTGCCAGCAGCCCTTGGACAGGGCGCGAAGCTTTCTTT; CDR3aa: CASSPWTGREAFF
v_gene: TRBV9; d_gene: NA; j_gene: TRBJ2-1; abundance: few; CDR3nt: TGTGCCAGCAGCGCTTCTAGGCACAATGAGCAGTTCTTC; CDR3aa: CASSASRHNEQFF
v_gene: TRBV7-2; d_gene: NA; j_gene: TRBJ2-2; abundance: NA; CDR3nt: TGTCCCAGCAGCCGAAGAGTCCCTAGGGGGAACACCGGGGAGCTGTTTTTT; CDR3aa: CPSSRRVPRGNTGELFF
v_gene: TRBV25-1; d_gene: NA; j_gene: TRBJ2-2; abundance: NA; CDR3nt: TGTGCCAGCAGTGATACAAGGACCGGGGAGCTGTCTTTT; CDR3aa: CASSDTRTGELSF
v_gene: TRBV7-6; d_gene: NA; j_gene: TRBJ2-5; abundance: NA; CDR3nt: TGTGCCAGCAGCCACAATCCCGGGGCTTTCGGGGAGACCCAGTACTTC; CDR3aa: CASSHNPGAFGETQYF